Listed below are T cell receptor beta chains from one sample, sequenced in a study of CD8 T cells in Susac syndrome. TCRdb reanalysed the immunoSEQ multiplex PCR reads using MiXCR and keeps one entry per CDR3 protein. Of about 240,000 distinct CDR3 sequences in the sample, around 96% were seen once. The sample comprised CD4+ T cells from PBMCs. These receptors all stem from a human donor with Susac syndrome. CDR3s include the opening cysteine and the closing phenylalanine or tryptophan. D genes are given only for firm matches. Size is omitted from some rows. Given values are once, few, many or a class for expanded clones.

D	size	V	J	DNA	CDR3
TRBD2	.	TRBV9	TRBJ2-5	TGTGCCAGCAGCTTTACGGGACTAGCGGGAGAAGAGACCCAGTACTTC	CASSFTGLAGEETQYF
TRBD1	.	TRBV9	TRBJ2-5	TGTGCCAGCAGCGTAGCACAGGGGAGTCGTGAGACCCAGTACTTC	CASSVAQGSRETQYF
TRBD1	.	TRBV30	TRBJ2-7	TGTGCCTGGAGTGTTGGGACAGGGGACGTGAAGACTCTCTTC	CAWSVGTGDVKTLF
TRBD1	.	TRBV7-9	TRBJ2-5	TGTGCCAGTTCCCGGGACAGGACTCAAGAGACCCAGTACTTC	CASSRDRTQETQYF
.	.	TRBV27	TRBJ2-1	TGTGCCAGCAGTTTTCTGGCGGGATCTGGGGGCAATGAGCAGTTCTTC	CASSFLAGSGGNEQFF
.	.	TRBV4-2	TRBJ2-3	TGTGCCAGCAGCCAGGAGCAGGTAGCACCCCCCACAGATACGCAGTATTTT	CASSQEQVAPPTDTQYF
.	once	TRBV9	TRBJ2-2	TGTGCCAGCAGCTTACGACAAACGAACACCGGGGAGCTGTTTTTT	CASSLRQTNTGELFF
TRBD2	.	TRBV11-3	TRBJ2-7	TGTGCCAGCAGCGCAGAAATAGCGGGGTACGAGCAGTACTTC	CASSAEIAGYEQYF
TRBD2	.	TRBV20-1	TRBJ2-7	TGCAGTGCCAACGTCGGGTCCGGGAGGCAGGTCGAGCAGTACTTC	CSANVGSGRQVEQYF
.	.	TRBV28	TRBJ2-7	TGTGCCAGCATGCGAGCGGGCGCGGGGAACTACGAGCAGTACTTC	CASMRAGAGNYEQYF
TRBD2	.	TRBV30	TRBJ2-5	TGTGCCTGGAGTGAGGGAAGACTAGCTTTCCAAGAGACCCAGTACTTC	CAWSEGRLAFQETQYF
TRBD1	.	TRBV18	TRBJ1-1	TGTGCCAGCTCACCAAGGGACAGGGGACACACTGAAGCTTTCTTT	CASSPRDRGHTEAFF
.	.	TRBV28	TRBJ2-1	TGTGCCAGCAGCCCCGGGGGACCAAGGTGGGAGCAGTTCTTC	CASSPGGPRWEQFF
.	.	TRBV4-1	TRBJ2-7	TGCGCCAGCAGCCAAGGGGTAGGACAGACCTACGAGCAGTACTTC	CASSQGVGQTYEQYF
.	.	TRBV9	TRBJ2-2	TGTGCCAGCAGCGTAGGGAGGGTCGGTCGCACCGGGGAGCTGTTTTTT	CASSVGRVGRTGELFF
.	.	TRBV6-5	TRBJ1-1	TGTGCCAGCTCAAGGGGGAACACTGAAGCTTTCTTT	CASSRGNTEAFF
.	.	TRBV4-2	TRBJ2-3	TGTGCCAGCAGCCAAGAATTGAGAGGGTTGGGGACAGATACGCAGTATTTT	CASSQELRGLGTDTQYF
.	.	TRBV5-1	TRBJ2-2	TGCGCCAGCACCCGGTCCGGGGGAACCGGGGAGCTGTTTTTT	CASTRSGGTGELFF
TRBD1	.	TRBV5-1	TRBJ2-1	TGCGCCAGCAGCTTGAAGGGACAGGGCGTCAATGAGCAGTTCTTC	CASSLKGQGVNEQFF
TRBD2	once	TRBV15	TRBJ2-2	TGTGCCACTGAGGCGGGAGCCGTTTCCGGGGAGCTGTTTTTT	CATEAGAVSGELFF
.	.	TRBV3-1	TRBJ1-3	TGTGCCAGCAGCCGATTGGGGAACACCATATATTTT	CASSRLGNTIYF
.	.	TRBV29-1	TRBJ2-1	TGCAGCGTTGCCCCCAGGGACAATGAGCAGTTCTTC	CSVAPRDNEQFF
.	.	TRBV13	TRBJ2-1	TGTGCCAGCAGCTTATCACCATCCGATATCTCCTACAATGAGCAGTTCTTC	CASSLSPSDISYNEQFF
.	once	TRBV29-1	TRBJ1-1	TGCAGCGTTGCGGCAGGGGACATCACTGAAGCTTTCTTT	CSVAAGDITEAFF
.	once	TRBV30	TRBJ1-1	TGTGCCTGGAGTCCCTTGAACACTGAAGCTTTCTTT	CAWSPLNTEAFF
TRBD1	.	TRBV27	TRBJ2-2	TGTGCCAGCAGTCAGGACAGGGTGGGCACCGGGGAGCTGTTTTTT	CASSQDRVGTGELFF
.	.	TRBV7-9	TRBJ2-1	TGTGCCAGCAGCCGTAGCGGCTCCTACAATGAGCAGTTCTTC	CASSRSGSYNEQFF
TRBD2	.	TRBV24-1	TRBJ2-2	TGTGCCACCAGTGATCTCACTAGCGGGAGGTCCGGGGAGCTGTTTTTT	CATSDLTSGRSGELFF
.	.	TRBV9	TRBJ2-2	TGTGCCAGCAGCGTAGCTACGACTCCTTTCCGGGAGCTGTTTTTT	CASSVATTPFRELFF
TRBD1	once	TRBV11-3	TRBJ2-5	TGTGCCAGCAGCTTAGAAGGGACAGGGATTCTGGCCCAGTACTTC	CASSLEGTGILAQYF
.	once	TRBV9	TRBJ2-3	TGTGCCAGCACAGGGGTTAGCACAGATACGCAGTATTTT	CASTGVSTDTQYF
.	.	TRBV27	TRBJ2-1	TGTGCCAGCAGTTCCTCCCTCGACAGATACAATGAGCAGTTCTTC	CASSSSLDRYNEQFF
TRBD2	.	TRBV27	TRBJ2-1	TGTGCCAGCAGTCTCTTACCTAGCGGGAGTTTCAATGAGCAGTTCTTC	CASSLLPSGSFNEQFF
TRBD2	.	TRBV5-4	TRBJ2-1	TGTGCCAGCAGCTTGACTAGCGGGAGGGAGCAGTTCTTC	CASSLTSGREQFF
TRBD2	.	TRBV7-3	TRBJ2-2	TGTGCCAGCAGCCGTGGGGGGGCGAACACCGGGGAGCTGTTTTTT	CASSRGGANTGELFF
.	once	TRBV20-1	TRBJ2-7	TGCAGTGCTAGAGCCTTATTAGAGGGAGAAAGGCACTTC	CSARALLEGERHF
.	.	TRBV6-6	TRBJ2-7	TGTGCCAGCATCCGGGCGTTGGCCTCCTACGAGCAGTACTTC	CASIRALASYEQYF
.	.	TRBV7-3	TRBJ2-3	TGTGCCAGCAGCTTTGACAGGCCCCGAGATACGCAGTATTTT	CASSFDRPRDTQYF
.	.	TRBV20-1	TRBJ2-7	TGCAGTGCTAGGGCCAGCTACTACGAGCAGTACTTC	CSARASYYEQYF
.	.	TRBV10-3	TRBJ1-1	TGTGCCATCAGTGTGGGCCAGGGGAACACTGAAGCTTTCTTT	CAISVGQGNTEAFF
.	.	TRBV7-2	TRBJ2-5	TGTGCCAGCAGCCCCCATCGAGAGACCCAGTACTTC	CASSPHRETQYF
.	.	TRBV7-9	TRBJ2-3	TGTGCCAGCAGCTTACCGATGAGCGATACGCAGTATTTT	CASSLPMSDTQYF
TRBD2	.	TRBV12-3/TRBV12-4	TRBJ2-7	TGTGCCAGCAGTGCTCCAACGTTTCTGGCGGGAGGGGCCTCCTACGAGCAGTACTTC	CASSAPTFLAGGASYEQYF
TRBD1	once	TRBV7-9	TRBJ2-2	TGTGCCAGCAGCTTAGCTGGGACAGAGAACACCGGGGAGCTGTTTTTT	CASSLAGTENTGELFF
TRBD1	.	TRBV5-1	TRBJ2-1	TGCGCCAGCAGCCCGTCTAAACGGACAGGGTTGGTCGCTGAGCAGTTCTTC	CASSPSKRTGLVAEQFF
TRBD2	.	TRBV20-1	TRBJ2-1	TGCAGTGCTAGCCCGGTGGGGGGCGGCGGGAGGCCGCCAAATGAGCAGTTCTTC	CSASPVGGGGRPPNEQFF
.	.	TRBV6-5	TRBJ1-2	TGTGCCAGCACCGACGGGGACAACTATGGCTACACCTTC	CASTDGDNYGYTF